The 27 T cell receptor beta chains below all came from one sample that was sequenced in a study of cytomegalovirus exposure and HLA in healthy donors. With 60 Vbeta and 13 Jbeta primers, the PCR was carried out. Libraries were prepared by immunoSEQ multiplex PCR; TCRdb keeps only in-frame clonotypes and omits some of them. The sample records roughly 100,000 clones, roughly 72% being singletons. Sequenced: PBMCs. These receptors were obtained from a woman aged 18-29 years in good health and CMV-seropositive.

This chain links TRBV10-3 with TRBJ2-7; 7 positions agree with TRBD1. The CDR3 has 13 amino acids. In germline, CDR1 is ENHRY, CDR2 SYGVKD. Germline trimming cut 6 bases from V and 3 bases from J; bases unmatched to any gene: 5. CDR3 amino acids: CAIRDRLNYEQYF. As DNA, the CDR3 is TGTGCCATCAGGGACAGGCTGAACTACGAGCAGTACTTC.

This clone appeared a single time. The chain carries TRBV5-1 and TRBJ2-1; 12 bases fit TRBD2. The V gene's germline CDR1 is SGHRS and CDR2 YFSETQ. Trimming removed 0 bases from V and 7 bases from J; junction bases left unmatched: 5. This CDR3 spans 16 amino acids. This CDR3 reads CASSLESSGRGNEQFF. The CDR3 nucleotides are TGCGCCAGCAGCTTGGAGTCTAGCGGGAGGGGTAATGAGCAGTTCTTC.

The gene calls are TRBV5-6 and TRBJ1-5; 9 bases are shared with TRBD1. From germline, CDR1 is SGHDT and CDR2 YYEEEE. Losses at the gene ends were 2 bases for V and 4 bases for J; bases not matched to a gene: 1. The length of the CDR3 is 14 residues. This CDR3 is CASSFGTGNQPQHF. The CDR3 nucleotides are TGTGCCAGCAGCTTCGGGACAGGGAATCAGCCCCAGCATTTT.

The J gene is TRBJ1-1, the V gene TRBV7-8; 10 positions agree with TRBD1. The CDR3 is made up of 15 amino acids. CDR1 and CDR2 from the germline V gene are SGHVS and FQNEAQ. The trim removed 5 bases at V and 4 bases at J, leaving 7 bases unmatched. The CDR3 region has the DNA TGTGCCAGCAGCCCGGGACAGGGGTCGAGCACTGAAGCTTTCTTT. Encoded protein: CASSPGQGSSTEAFF.

V is TRBV2 and J is TRBJ1-1; D remains ambiguous. Germline CDR1 reads SNHLY; CDR2 reads FYNNEI. The CDR3 spans 12 residues. V lost 1 base, J lost 7 bases, and 7 bases lay in between. CDR3 DNA sequence: TGTGCCAGCAGTGAAGTGGGCAGTGAAGCTTTCTTT. This gives the protein CASSEVGSEAFF.

The chain has TRBV7-3 and TRBJ2-2; 7 bases line up with TRBD2. There are 16 residues in the CDR3. Germline V gene sequence: CDR1 SGHTA, CDR2 FQGTGA. The ends lost 4 bases at V and 4 bases at J; junction bases unmatched: 9. The CDR3 loop reads CASSSLGGSVTGELFF. The CDR3 DNA sequence: TGTGCCAGCAGCTCCCTTGGCGGGAGTGTCACCGGGGAGCTGTTTTTT. The full variable domain, rest sourced from reference TRBV7-3 and TRBJ2-2, is GAGVSQTPSNKVTEKGKYVELRCDPISGHTALYWYRQSLGQGPEFLIYFQGTGAADDSGLPNDRFFAVRPEGSVSTLKIQRTERGDSAVYLCASSSLGGSVTGELFFGEGSRLTVL.

The J gene is TRBJ2-2, the V gene TRBV4-1; D might be TRBD1 (7 bases). Germline values: CDR1 MGHRA, CDR2 YSYEKL. This CDR3 has 16 amino acids. V was trimmed by 0 bases and J by 5 bases, leaving 13 bases between them. The CDR3: CASSQEGQAGTGELFF. The CDR3 DNA is TGCGCCAGCAGCCAAGAAGGACAGGCGGGAACCGGGGAGCTGTTTTTT.

The CDR3 bases are TGTGCCAGCACACAACAGGGTCTTAATGAAAAACTGTTTTTT. Amino acids: CASTQQGLNEKLFF. This sequence joins TRBV2 and TRBJ1-4; the D gene is possibly TRBD1 (6 bases). With 7 bases removed from V and 4 bases from J, the gap between germline ends came to 13 bases. The germline CDR1 and CDR2 sequences are SNHLY and FYNNEI. The CDR3 spans 14 residues.

The chain combines TRBV5-1 with TRBJ1-2; D ambiguous. Trimming left V 4 bases short and J 0 bases short, with 16 bases between. Per the germline V gene, CDR1 is SGHRS and CDR2 is YFSETQ. This CDR3 region has 16 residues. The CDR3 DNA sequence: TGCGCCAGCAGCCCGAACTCTTTATTTACTAACTATGGCTACACCTTC. Translating gives CASSPNSLFTNYGYTF.

The chain employs TRBV6-5 and TRBJ2-7; 10 positions match TRBD1. V was clipped by 2 bases and J by 6 bases; unmatched bases: 1. Germline V gene sequence: CDR1 MNHEY, CDR2 SVGAGI. The CDR3 sequence is 13 residues long. CDR3 sequence: CASSYGTGAEQYF. The CDR3 DNA reads as TGTGCCAGCAGTTACGGGACAGGGGCCGAGCAGTACTTC.

This clone was found a few times. V and J are TRBV5-5 and TRBJ2-7; 9 positions match TRBD1. The germline V gene encodes CDR1 SGHKS and CDR2 YYEKEE (reference sequence). The J segment lost 2 bases and the V segment lost 3 bases, leaving 3 bases of the junction unmatched. CDR3 length: 14 residues. The CDR3 loop reads CASSSTGGPYEQYF. For the CDR3, the DNA is TGTGCCAGCAGCTCCACAGGGGGCCCCTACGAGCAGTACTTC. The full variable domain, completed using reference TRBV5-5 and TRBJ2-7, is DAGVTQSPTHLIKTRGQQVTLRCSPISGHKSVSWYQQVLGQGPQFIFQYYEKEERGRGNFPDRFSARQFPNYSSELNVNALLLGDSALYLCASSSTGGPYEQYFGPGTRLTVT.

CDR3 loop: CASSVLQGGGYTF. In nucleotides, the CDR3 is TGTGCCAGCAGCGTTCTCCAGGGCGGCGGCTACACCTTC. The chain employs TRBV9 and TRBJ1-2, with a weak D call TRBD1 (5 bases). Germline V gives CDR1 SGDLS, CDR2 YYNGEE. Trimming shortened V by 2 bases and J by 8 bases, and 13 bases separated the two germline ends. The CDR3 runs to 13 residues. Full variable domain (rest looked up from reference TRBV9 and TRBJ1-2): DSGVTQTPKHLITATGQRVTLRCSPRSGDLSVYWYQQSLDQGLQFLIQYYNGEERAKGNILERFSAQQFPDLHSELNLSSLELGDSALYFCASSVLQGGGYTFGSGTRLTVV.

The CDR3 DNA reads as TGTGCCTGGAGTATAAAGGGAGATCAGCCCCAGCATTTT. It yields the protein CAWSIKGDQPQHF. The chain links TRBV30 to TRBJ1-5; D ambiguous. CDR3 length equals 13 residues. Trimming pared 2 bases from V and 5 bases from J, leaving 10 bases between. Germline V CDR1 and CDR2: GTSNPN, SVGIG (reference sequence). The complete variable domain, with remaining parts taken from reference TRBV30 and TRBJ1-5, reads SQTIHQWPATLVQPVGSPLSLECTVEGTSNPNLYWYRQAAGRGLQLLFYSVGIGQISSEVPQNLSASRPQDRQFILSSKKLLLSDSGFYLCAWSIKGDQPQHFGDGTRLSIL.

In its sample, this clone was seen a few times. This chain uses TRBV13 with TRBJ2-3; 10 nucleotides line up with TRBD1. The trim removed 3 bases at V and 3 bases at J, leaving 6 bases unmatched. The CDR3 loop spans 16 amino acids. CDR1 PRHDT and CDR2 FYEKMQ come from the germline V gene (reference sequence). CDR3 DNA: TGTGCCAGCAGCTTCGGACAGGGGGTGGGTACAGATACGCAGTATTTT. Its translation: CASSFGQGVGTDTQYF.

The chain has TRBV12-5 and TRBJ2-2; TRBD2 matches at 10 bases. This CDR3 spans 14 amino acids. Germline-derived CDR1 and CDR2 are LGHNT and FRNRAP. Germline trimming cut 6 bases from V and 8 bases from J; bases unmatched to any gene: 6. The CDR3 sequence is CASGASGSGGELFF. The CDR3, as DNA: TGTGCTAGTGGAGCTAGCGGGAGTGGGGGGGAGCTGTTTTTT.

The V gene is TRBV27, the J gene TRBJ1-1; tentative D call: TRBD1 (5 bases). The germline gives CDR1 MNHEY, CDR2 SMNVEV (reference sequence). V was cut by 1 base and J by 1 base, with 10 bases left in between. CDR3 length: 15 amino acids. CDR3: CASSLLGEANTEAFF. CDR3 bases: TGTGCCAGCAGTTTATTAGGGGAGGCGAACACTGAAGCTTTCTTT.

The chain joins TRBV11-2 to TRBJ2-1; TRBD1 might be the D (5 bases). The CDR3 contains 15 residues. Germline CDR1 SGHAT, CDR2 FQNNGV. With 4 bases removed from V and 0 bases from J, the gap between germline ends came to 10 bases. CDR3 in DNA: TGTGCCAGCAGCTGGGTAGACAGCTCCTACAATGAGCAGTTCTTC. Protein sequence: CASSWVDSSYNEQFF. Variable domain in full (rest from reference TRBV11-2 and TRBJ2-1): EAGVAQSPRYKIIEKRQSVAFWCNPISGHATLYWYQQILGQGPKLLIQFQNNGVVDDSQLPKDRFSAERLKGVDSTLKIQPAKLEDSAVYLCASSWVDSSYNEQFFGPGTRLTVL.

The V gene is TRBV27, the J gene TRBJ2-5, with 10 bases fitting TRBD1. With 4 bases clipped from V and 4 bases from J, the junction kept 6 bases outside the gene matches. The CDR3 contains 15 residues. Germline-derived CDR1 and CDR2 are MNHEY and SMNVEV (reference sequence). The CDR3: CASSSQGDRGETQYF. The CDR3, as DNA: TGTGCCAGCAGTTCACAGGGGGACAGGGGAGAGACCCAGTACTTC.

The V gene is TRBV5-1, the J gene TRBJ1-1; D might be TRBD1 (5 bases). Per the germline V gene, CDR1 is SGHRS and CDR2 is YFSETQ. The length of the CDR3 is 17 residues. The V end lost 0 bases, the J end lost 4 bases, and 19 bases lay between the germline ends. CDR3 coding DNA: TGCGCCAGCAGCTTGGTTCAGGGTGAGGTTGGCGGCACTGAAGCTTTCTTT. This translates into CASSLVQGEVGGTEAFF.

This chain links TRBV5-4 with TRBJ2-7; 9 bases map to TRBD1. Germline CDR1 is SGHNT and CDR2 is YYREEE (reference sequence). The CDR3 extends over 14 amino acids. V shed 4 bases and J 3 bases; nucleotides not matched to a gene: 5. The CDR3 region is CASSPTGGGYEQYF. DNA of the CDR3: TGTGCCAGCAGCCCGACAGGGGGAGGCTACGAGCAGTACTTC.

This clone was seen more than once but under ten times. V usage is TRBV15 and J usage is TRBJ1-3, with no clear D. This CDR3 spans 14 amino acids. The germline V gene has CDR1 LNHNV and CDR2 YYDKDF (reference sequence). V dropped 3 bases and J dropped 0 bases, with 6 bases sitting between them. DNA of the CDR3: TGTGCCACCAGCAGGAGGGACTCTGGAAACACCATATATTTT. Translation gives CATSRRDSGNTIYF.

This clone was counted between two and nine times. V gene TRBV19 combines with J gene TRBJ1-1, with D maybe TRBD1 (6 bases). In germline, CDR1 is LNHDA, CDR2 SQIVND (reference sequence). The CDR3 runs 13 residues. V lost 3 bases to trimming and J lost 3 bases, with 8 bases between them. CDR3: CASSIKGDTEAFF. As DNA, the CDR3 is TGTGCCAGTAGTATTAAGGGGGACACTGAAGCTTTCTTT.

CDR3 in DNA: TGTGCCAGCAACCTCTATGGCCAGCGGGATTTTATTTTGGAGCTGTTTTTT. Translation: CASNLYGQRDFILELFF. The chain is built from TRBV6-4 and TRBJ2-2, with TRBD2 matching over 7 bases. Unmatched junction bases numbered 21, after V lost 7 bases and J lost 10 bases. Germline V gene data show CDR1 as MRHNA and CDR2 as SNTAGT. The CDR3 loop spans 17 amino acids.

V usage is TRBV29-1 and J usage is TRBJ2-7; maybe TRBD1 (5 bases). The V end lost 3 bases, the J end lost 2 bases, and 8 bases lay between the germline ends. CDR1 is SQVTM and CDR2 is ANQGSEA in the germline V gene. CDR3 length equals 12 residues. The CDR3 DNA reads as TGCAGCGTTGACTCAGGGACCTACGAGCAGTACTTC. Protein product: CSVDSGTYEQYF.

This clone was detected once. This sequence joins TRBV11-2 and TRBJ1-1; 7 positions agree with TRBD1. This CDR3 is built from 15 residues. Unmatched junction bases numbered 7, after V lost 5 bases and J lost 1 base. Germline loops: CDR1 SGHAT, CDR2 FQNNGV. The CDR3 loop reads CASSLSGTANTEAFF. The CDR3 DNA is TGTGCCAGCAGCCTATCGGGGACAGCGAACACTGAAGCTTTCTTT.

The chain has TRBV2 and TRBJ2-5; 10 nucleotides agree with TRBD1. J gave up 5 bases and V 9 bases, and 6 bases lay outside the gene matches. This CDR3 comprises 13 residues. Germline assignment: CDR1 SNHLY and CDR2 FYNNEI. The CDR3 DNA reads TGTGCCAGATCGGGGACAGGGGTGGAGACCCAGTACTTC. Protein: CARSGTGVETQYF.

This chain connects TRBV6-1 to TRBJ1-5; D might be TRBD1 (5 bases). The CDR3 loop spans 15 amino acids. Germline V gene lookup returns CDR1 MNHNS and CDR2 SASEGT. V shed 0 bases and J shed 4 bases, with 10 bases lying between them. For the CDR3, the DNA is TGTGCCAGCAGTGAAGCGGGCAGGGAAAATCAGCCCCAGCATTTT. This translates into CASSEAGRENQPQHF.